This TCR beta chain was identified in a study of beta chain features in type 1 diabetes. cDNA synthesis used the whole RNA isolate, giving expressed TCRB sequences. Sequencing was performed with immunoSEQ multiplex PCR; in TCRdb, only in-frame clones are kept and a portion is missing. This sample has around 26,000 clones, with approximately 70% found just once. Study results and caveats: Among all four CD4+ subsets, Type 1 diabetes patients had TCRB CDR3s that were moderately but significantly shorter.

There are 13 residues in the CDR3. CDR1 is ENHRY and CDR2 is SYGVKD in the germline V gene. Points on this clone: Its antigen is unknown. A read error may account for a junction end that differs from germline.

Specimen: stem cell memory CD4+ T cells from blood. The clonotype comes from a woman aged 40 to 49 with type 1 diabetes. The J gene is TRBJ1-1, the V gene TRBV10-3; 9 bases are a match to TRBD1. The CDR3 spells CAINGQGNSEAFF. In DNA form, the CDR3 reads TGTGCCATCAATGGACAGGGGAACTCTGAAGCTTTCTTT.